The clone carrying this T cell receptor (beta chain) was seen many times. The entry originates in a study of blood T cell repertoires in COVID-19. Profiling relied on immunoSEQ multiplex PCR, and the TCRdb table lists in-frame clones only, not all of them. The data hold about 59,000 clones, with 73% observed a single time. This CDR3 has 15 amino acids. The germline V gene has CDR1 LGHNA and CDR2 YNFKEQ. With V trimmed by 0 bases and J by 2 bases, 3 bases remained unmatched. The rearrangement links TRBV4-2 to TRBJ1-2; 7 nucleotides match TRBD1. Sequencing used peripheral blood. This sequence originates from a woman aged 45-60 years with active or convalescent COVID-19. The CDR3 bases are TGTGCCAGCAGCCAAGAGGTGGACAGGAACTATGGCTACACCTTC. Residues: CASSQEVDRNYGYTF.